This T cell receptor beta chain was sequenced for a study of stem cell transplantation in POMP-related autoinflammatory disease. Study-wide context: CD8+ T cells were low and CD4+ cells naive-skewed before transplant.

Some clones are missing from TCRdb's copy, which holds only in-frame ones; the method was immunoSEQ multiplex PCR. The sample has fewer than 30,000 clones, around 83% seen once. General observations from the study: In PRAID patients, the number of distinct TRB V-J gene pairings was restricted. In patients with PRAID, every analyzed T-cell subset tended to show lower diversity and higher clonality.

Germline values: CDR1 LNHDA, CDR2 SQIVND (reference sequence). Deletions cut 0 bases from V and 7 bases from J, with 15 bases between. The CDR3 is 15 amino acids. As concerns this clone: The target antigen is unknown.

The sequences come from CD4+ T cells from PBMCs, collected before stem cell transplantation. The clonotype was recovered from a human donor with POMP-related autoinflammation and immune dysregulation (PRAID). The chain combines TRBV19 with TRBJ2-5; possible D gene TRBD2, 6 bases. The CDR3 DNA follows: TGTGCCAGTAGTATAGATCGTGGAGGGACCATGACCCAGTACTTC. This gives the protein CASSIDRGGTMTQYF.